The 27 T cell receptor beta chains in this list originate from one sample, sequenced in a study of blood T cell repertoires in COVID-19. TCRdb keeps only in-frame clones here, not all; method: immunoSEQ multiplex PCR. In the table there are 150,000 to 200,000 clones, roughly 90% of which are singletons. Sequencing was performed on peripheral blood. Every receptor here comes from a man in his sixties with active or convalescent COVID-19.

The chain joins TRBV6-5 to TRBJ1-2, with a possible D match to TRBD1 (5 bases). The germline V gene has CDR1 MNHEY and CDR2 SVGAGI. V lost 6 bases, J lost 0 bases, and 8 bases lay in between. This CDR3 has 13 amino acids. CDR3 coding DNA: TGTGCCAGCAGACTGACAGCTAACTATGGCTACACCTTC. It is translated as CASRLTANYGYTF.

The chain links TRBV29-1 to TRBJ1-2; D ambiguous. The V gene lost 5 bases and the J gene lost 4 bases, with 11 bases spanning the gap. The CDR3 covers 12 residues. In germline, CDR1 is SQVTM, CDR2 ANQGSEA. CDR3 nucleotides: TGCAGCGTTCAGGAAAAAGGCTATGGCTACACCTTC. This gives the protein CSVQEKGYGYTF.

CDR3 protein: CASSIQIGETQYF. As DNA, the CDR3 is TGTGCCAGCAGCATTCAGATTGGAGAGACCCAGTACTTC. This chain connects TRBV3-1 (or the pseudogene TRBV3-2) to TRBJ2-5; no definite D call. Trimming removed 5 bases from V and 4 bases from J, with 11 bases in between. The CDR3 is 13 residues long. Germline lookup yields CDR1 LGHDT and CDR2 YNNKEL (reference sequence).

This chain connects TRBV5-1 to TRBJ1-2; 7 bases map to TRBD1. Trimming at V came to 7 bases and at J to 0 bases, leaving 9 bases not matched to a gene. The CDR3 has 15 amino acids. Germline loops: CDR1 SGHRS, CDR2 YFSETQ. CDR3 bases: TGCGCCAGCGGACGGGACAGCAATTCTAACTATGGCTACACCTTC. It yields the protein CASGRDSNSNYGYTF.

The chain is built from TRBV25-1 and TRBJ2-2; the match to TRBD1 covers 7 bases. This CDR3 spans 14 amino acids. Germline V gene sequence: CDR1 MGHDK, CDR2 SYGVNS. Trimming at V came to 9 bases and at J to 0 bases, leaving 4 bases not matched to a gene. CDR3 DNA: TGTGCCAGTACGGGACAGCCGAACACCGGGGAGCTGTTTTTT. It translates to CASTGQPNTGELFF.

This rearrangement joins TRBV7-9 to TRBJ1-2; D may be TRBD1 (6 bases). The V gene's germline CDR1 is SEHNR and CDR2 FQNEAQ (reference sequence). V was cut by 5 bases and J by 7 bases, with 11 bases left in between. This CDR3 spans 12 amino acids. CDR3 residues: CASSIHRVGYTF. CDR3 DNA sequence: TGTGCCAGCAGCATACACAGGGTTGGCTACACCTTC.

The chain employs TRBV7-9 and TRBJ1-4; D gene uncertain. Trimming removed 2 bases at V and 6 bases at J, with 13 bases between. CDR3 length: 15 residues. CDR1 is SEHNR and CDR2 is FQNEAQ in the germline V gene (reference sequence). The CDR3 region has the DNA TGTGCCAGCAGCTTAATTGGTAATGAGGATGAAAAACTGTTTTTT. This encodes CASSLIGNEDEKLFF.

The chain joins TRBV7-8 to TRBJ1-5; TRBD1 aligns across 9 bases. The V segment lost 4 bases and the J segment 6 bases; nucleotides outside the gene matches: 10. CDR1 and CDR2 (germline): SGHVS, FQNEAQ. This CDR3 is 16 amino acids long. The CDR3 here is CASSSGTGLVGQPQHF. CDR3 nucleotides: TGTGCCAGCAGCTCAGGGACAGGGCTTGTGGGTCAGCCCCAGCATTTT.

This chain uses TRBV2 with TRBJ1-6; weak D call: TRBD1 (6 bases). This CDR3 has 14 residues. CDR1 and CDR2 (germline): SNHLY, FYNNEI. Trimming pared 3 bases from V and 7 bases from J, leaving 10 bases between. The CDR3 DNA reads TGTGCCAGCAGTGACCGGGGGGCAAATTCACCCCTCCACTTT. Translating gives CASSDRGANSPLHF.

CDR3 sequence reads: CASSRRDRGKVTDNSPLHF. The CDR3 DNA sequence: TGTGCCAGCAGCCGCCGGGACAGGGGGAAGGTAACCGATAATTCACCCCTCCACTTT. The chain has TRBV4-2 and TRBJ1-6, with 11 positions matching TRBD1. V shed 4 bases and J 5 bases; nucleotides not matched to a gene: 13. The CDR3 spans 19 residues. Germline CDR1 reads LGHNA; CDR2 reads YNFKEQ.

The chain has TRBV19 and TRBJ1-2; D possibly corresponds to TRBD1 (6 bases). The CDR3 extends over 14 amino acids. The germline CDR1 and CDR2 sequences are LNHDA and SQIVND (reference sequence). Trimming removed 4 bases from V and 8 bases from J, with 17 bases in between. CDR3 nucleotides: TGTGCCAGTAGTACGGGATCGGACAGCCGGGGCTACACCTTC. This codes for CASSTGSDSRGYTF.

Note on this clone: Within the sample, other DNA sequences also encode this same CDR3. In nucleotides, the CDR3 is TGCGCCAGCAGCTTGGGAGGTGCTAATGAAAAACTGTTTTTT. Protein sequence: CASSLGGANEKLFF. V and J are TRBV5-1 and TRBJ1-4; the D is unclear. Trimming removed 0 bases at V and 3 bases at J, with 6 bases between. Germline V CDR1 and CDR2: SGHRS, YFSETQ. The CDR3 spans 14 residues.

This chain uses TRBV9 with TRBJ1-4; D may be TRBD1 (5 bases). The V end was cut by 0 bases, the J end by 8 bases, with 11 bases between. The CDR3 loop spans 14 amino acids. Per germline, CDR1 SGDLS and CDR2 YYNGEE. CDR3 in DNA: TGTGCCAGCAGCGTAGGGCAGGGAGGAGAAAAACTGTTTTTT. This gives the protein CASSVGQGGEKLFF.

The V call is TRBV9, the J call TRBJ2-3; possibly TRBD1 for D (5 bases). CDR1 and CDR2 from the germline V gene are SGDLS and YYNGEE. This CDR3 is built from 15 residues. Trimming took 4 bases from V and 3 from J, leaving 15 bases between them. The CDR3 region has the DNA TGTGCCAGCAGCCCCTTTACAGGTTTTACAGATACGCAGTATTTT. This gives the protein CASSPFTGFTDTQYF.

The chain combines TRBV5-1 with TRBJ2-5; 7 bases match TRBD2. CDR3 length: 16 residues. CDR1 is SGHRS and CDR2 is YFSETQ in the germline V gene. V gave up 0 bases and J gave up 2 bases; unmatched junction bases: 7. CDR3 residues: CASSLGPAGLQETQYF. CDR3 sequence (DNA): TGCGCCAGCAGCTTGGGCCCAGCGGGATTACAAGAGACCCAGTACTTC.

The rearrangement joins TRBV29-1 to TRBJ1-1; weak D call: TRBD1 (6 bases). This CDR3 comprises 11 residues. Trimming pared 5 bases from V and 10 bases from J, leaving 14 bases between. Germline V lookup: CDR1 SQVTM, CDR2 ANQGSEA. The CDR3 bases are TGCAGCGTTTTTACAGGGCTTTCAGCTTTCTTT. Encoded protein: CSVFTGLSAFF.

The gene calls are TRBV19 and TRBJ1-2; D not certain. Germline V CDR1 and CDR2: LNHDA, SQIVND (reference sequence). This CDR3 spans 12 amino acids. The ends were cut back, 4 bases at V and 1 base at J, with 4 bases in the middle. The CDR3 is CASSKYNYGYTF. The CDR3 DNA follows: TGTGCCAGTAGTAAATATAACTATGGCTACACCTTC.

This chain links TRBV28 with TRBJ1-1; 11 bases line up with TRBD1. CDR1 and CDR2 (germline): MDHEN, SYDVKM. The CDR3 extends over 14 amino acids. Trimming took 11 bases from V and 0 from J; bases not matched to a gene: 5. The DNA for the CDR3 is TGTGCCGGCGGGACAGGGGGTTTGAACACTGAAGCTTTCTTT. Translating gives CAGGTGGLNTEAFF.

The gene calls are TRBV15 and TRBJ2-5; D gene unclear. Germline V gene sequence: CDR1 LNHNV, CDR2 YYDKDF (reference sequence). V lost 1 base and J 2 bases, leaving 8 bases between the germline ends. The CDR3 spans 14 residues. For the CDR3, the DNA is TGTGCCACCAGCAGAGGTAATCCTCAAGAGACCCAGTACTTC. It encodes CATSRGNPQETQYF. The entire variable domain, with the rest obtained from reference TRBV15 and TRBJ2-5, is as follows: DAMVIQNPRYQVTQFGKPVTLSCSQTLNHNVMYWYQQKSSQAPKLLFHYYDKDFNNEADTPDNFQSRRPNTSFCFLDIRSPGLGDTAMYLCATSRGNPQETQYFGPGTRLLVL.

V and J are TRBV6-5 and TRBJ1-3; tentative D call: TRBD1 (5 bases). CDR3 length: 15 amino acids. The germline gives CDR1 MNHEY, CDR2 SVGAGI. Trimming stripped 6 bases from V and 2 bases from J, with 14 bases between. CDR3 coding DNA: TGTGCCAGCAGGCCTTTATCAGGGACTGGAAACACCATATATTTT. Amino acid sequence: CASRPLSGTGNTIYF.

The genes are TRBV14 and TRBJ2-1; 9 positions match TRBD2. The CDR3 totals 15 residues. Germline lookup yields CDR1 SGHDN and CDR2 FVKESK. With 1 base clipped from V and 3 bases from J, the junction kept 1 base outside the gene matches. The CDR3 bases are TGTGCCAGCAGCCAAGGACTAGCGGTCTACAATGAGCAGTTCTTC. This translates into CASSQGLAVYNEQFF.

The gene calls are TRBV12-5 and TRBJ2-5; 10 nucleotides align to TRBD1. This CDR3 is built from 15 residues. V gave up 5 bases and J gave up 6 bases; unmatched junction bases: 9. CDR1 is LGHNT, CDR2 FRNRAP, per germline. Here the CDR3 reads CASGPRTGGWQTQYF. The CDR3 nucleotides are TGTGCTAGTGGTCCTCGGACAGGGGGGTGGCAGACCCAGTACTTC.

The rearrangement links TRBV4-2 to TRBJ2-7; D unclear. The CDR3 has 16 residues. V was shortened by 2 bases and J by 1 base, with 15 bases between the two germline ends. Germline lookup yields CDR1 LGHNA and CDR2 YNFKEQ. In nucleotides, the CDR3 is TGTGCCAGCAGCCAAACCTTCGGTCTAGAGTCCTACGAGCAGTACTTC. Its translation is CASSQTFGLESYEQYF.

The gene calls are TRBV19 and TRBJ1-4, with unresolved D. Per germline, CDR1 LNHDA and CDR2 SQIVND (reference sequence). This CDR3 is 14 amino acids long. Trimming shortened V by 4 bases and J by 4 bases, and 10 bases separated the two germline ends. Written as DNA, the CDR3 is TGTGCCAGTAGTACGCCGACAAGTAATGAAAAACTGTTTTTT. It is translated as CASSTPTSNEKLFF.

V usage is TRBV2 and J usage is TRBJ2-3; no firm D call. The CDR3 has 14 amino acids. Germline V gene data show CDR1 as SNHLY and CDR2 as FYNNEI. Trimming took 6 bases from V and 2 from J, leaving 12 bases between them. The CDR3 DNA reads as TGTGCCAGCAGGGTCACAGAGTTCACAGATACGCAGTATTTT. It is translated as CASRVTEFTDTQYF.

This clone showed up just once. One end of the junction varies from germline; a read error may be responsible. This chain connects TRBV3-1 (or the pseudogene TRBV3-2) to TRBJ2-1, with D possibly TRBD1 on 6 matching bases. Germline values: CDR1 LGHDT, CDR2 YNNKEL (reference sequence). The CDR3 is made up of 15 amino acids. The DNA for the CDR3 is TGTGCCAGCAGCCAAGATCTCGGACAGTGGAATGGGCAGTTCTTC. Translating it yields CASSQDLGQWNGQFF.

The chain recombines TRBV6-2 or TRBV6-3 with TRBJ1-5, with D perhaps TRBD1 (6 bases). V lost 2 bases and J 6 bases, leaving 11 bases between the germline ends. Germline CDR1 and CDR2: MNHEY and SVGEGT. This CDR3 has 14 amino acids. This CDR3 is CASSYRLTGQPQHF. The CDR3 nucleotides are TGTGCCAGCAGTTACCGATTGACAGGTCAGCCCCAGCATTTT.